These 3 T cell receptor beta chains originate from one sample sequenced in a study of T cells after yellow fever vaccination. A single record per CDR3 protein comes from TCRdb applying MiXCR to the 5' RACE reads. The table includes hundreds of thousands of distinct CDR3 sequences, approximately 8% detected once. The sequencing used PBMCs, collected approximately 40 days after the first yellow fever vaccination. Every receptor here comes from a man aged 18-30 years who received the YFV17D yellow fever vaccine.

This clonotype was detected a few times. In nucleotides, the CDR3 is TGCAGCGTTGACGGGGGGACAGGCGTATTCTATGGCTACACCTTC. Amino acid sequence: CSVDGGTGVFYGYTF. The V gene is TRBV29-1, the J gene TRBJ1-2; 8 bases map to TRBD1. The CDR3 sequence is 15 residues long. Trimming at V came to 3 bases and at J to 4 bases, leaving 10 bases not matched to a gene. CDR1 SQVTM and CDR2 ANQGSEA come from the germline V gene.

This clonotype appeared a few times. The CDR3 DNA reads TGTGCCAGCAGTGCCACTAGCGGGGGTTTAAATGAGCAGTTCTTC. Its protein product is CASSATSGGLNEQFF. This chain connects TRBV6-4 to TRBJ2-1, with 11 bases lining up with TRBD2. The CDR3 is 15 amino acids. Germline assignment: CDR1 MRHNA and CDR2 SNTAGT. Germline trimming cut 4 bases from V and 7 bases from J; bases unmatched to any gene: 6.

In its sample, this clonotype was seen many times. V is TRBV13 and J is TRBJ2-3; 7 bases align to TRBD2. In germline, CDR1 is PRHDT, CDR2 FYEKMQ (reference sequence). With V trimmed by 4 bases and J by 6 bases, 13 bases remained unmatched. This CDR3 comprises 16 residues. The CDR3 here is CASSSAYRTSADTQYF. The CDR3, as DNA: TGTGCCAGCAGCTCCGCATATCGTACTAGCGCCGATACGCAGTATTTT.